The 11 T cell receptor beta chains presented below share a single source sample, sequenced in a study of shared clonotypes between healthy human individuals. Profiled with immunoSEQ multiplex PCR; TCRdb holds only in-frame clones, not every one. In the table there are about 2.1 million clones, over 85% of which are singletons. CD8 cells classed as naive were CD45RO-negative and positively selected for CCR7, excluding terminally differentiated effector memory CD45RA+ cells. What was sequenced was naive CD8+ T cells from PBMCs. Receptors were obtained from a man between 18 and 35 years old in good health. Some clones in this sample may be carry-over from other donors' samples.

The CDR3 region has the DNA TGTGCCAGCAGTTTATTACCCCTAGGACTAGCGGGAGGGCCGTACACGCAGTATTTT. Its protein product is CASSLLPLGLAGGPYTQYF. The rearrangement links TRBV27 to TRBJ2-3, with TRBD2 identical over 15 bases. Germline CDR1 and CDR2: MNHEY and SMNVEV (reference sequence). V lost 1 base and J lost 9; bases outside the gene matches: 14. CDR3 length: 19 amino acids.

This rearrangement joins TRBV10-3 to TRBJ1-1; a possible D gene is TRBD1 (5 bases). CDR1 ENHRY and CDR2 SYGVKD come from the germline V gene. The CDR3 is 13 amino acids. V lost 4 bases and J lost 4, with 10 bases in between. CDR3 loop: CAISGGLGTEAFF. CDR3 nucleotides: TGTGCCATCAGTGGGGGGTTGGGCACTGAAGCTTTCTTT.

A single count supports this clone. The chain recombines TRBV19 with TRBJ2-1; 9 nucleotides agree with TRBD2. Losses at the gene ends were 4 bases for V and 7 bases for J; bases not matched to a gene: 8. CDR1 and CDR2 (germline): LNHDA, SQIVND (reference sequence). This CDR3 contains 15 residues. This CDR3 reads CASSRGTSHPNEQFF. Written as DNA, the CDR3 is TGTGCCAGTAGTAGAGGGACTAGCCATCCGAATGAGCAGTTCTTC.

This chain connects TRBV7-3 to TRBJ2-1, with 9 bases that match TRBD2. The CDR3 runs to 16 residues. The V gene end was trimmed by 1 base and the J gene end by 2 bases; junction bases not matched to a gene: 3. Per the germline V gene, CDR1 is SGHTA and CDR2 is FQGTGA. Here the CDR3 reads CASSLKREAPYNEQFF. The CDR3 nucleotides read TGTGCCAGCAGCTTAAAGCGGGAGGCCCCCTACAATGAGCAGTTCTTC.

V usage is TRBV5-5 and J usage is TRBJ2-1; TRBD2 aligns across 9 bases. CDR1 SGHKS and CDR2 YYEKEE come from the germline V gene (reference sequence). This CDR3 is built from 19 residues. With V trimmed by 2 bases and J by 0 bases, 12 bases remained unmatched. CDR3 residues: CASSLRAGGPYSSYNEQFF. For the CDR3, the DNA is TGTGCCAGCAGCTTACGGGCGGGAGGGCCGTATAGCTCCTACAATGAGCAGTTCTTC.

The V call is TRBV28, the J call TRBJ2-7; the D is unclear. CDR1 MDHEN and CDR2 SYDVKM come from the germline V gene. The CDR3 sequence is 15 residues long. Between the trimmed V and J ends, which lost 4 bases and 2 bases, there was a span of 15 bases. This CDR3 reads CASSSLVTVTYEQYF. CDR3 in DNA: TGTGCCAGCAGTTCCCTAGTTACTGTAACCTACGAGCAGTACTTC.

The chain employs TRBV28 and TRBJ2-1; the match to TRBD2 covers 9 bases. Losses at the gene ends were 7 bases for V and 9 bases for J; bases not matched to a gene: 13. This CDR3 region has 15 residues. Germline loops: CDR1 MDHEN, CDR2 SYDVKM. The CDR3 nucleotides are TGTGCCAGCAATTCGTTGGCGGGAGGGCCAGGTGAGCAGTTCTTC. Protein product: CASNSLAGGPGEQFF.

The V gene is TRBV5-6, the J gene TRBJ2-2, with D possibly being TRBD2 (6 bases). The CDR3 is made up of 16 amino acids. In germline, CDR1 is SGHDT, CDR2 YYEEEE. Trimming took 0 bases from V and 6 from J, leaving 15 bases between them. CDR3 amino acids: CASSLGRAVNPGELFF. DNA for the CDR3: TGTGCCAGCAGCTTGGGGAGGGCCGTCAACCCCGGGGAGCTGTTTTTT.

In regard to this clone: Other DNA sequences in this specimen translate into the identical CDR3. This chain joins TRBV27 and TRBJ2-1, with 12 positions matching TRBD2. The trim removed 5 bases at V and 4 bases at J, leaving 3 bases unmatched. Germline-derived CDR1 and CDR2 are MNHEY and SMNVEV (reference sequence). The CDR3 runs to 15 residues. CDR3 in DNA: TGTGCCAGCAGTGAGACTAGCGGGAGTTACAATGAGCAGTTCTTC. Translated, it gives CASSETSGSYNEQFF.

The chain links TRBV6-8 to TRBJ2-7, with TRBD2 identical over 10 bases. The V and J ends lost 6 bases and 12 bases, in that order; junction bases with no gene match: 23. The CDR3 contains 17 residues. Per germline, CDR1 MNHGY and CDR2 SAAAGT. Written as DNA, the CDR3 is TGTGCCAGCAGCCCCGGTGGGGGGTTAAGGCTAGCGGGAGTATTGTACTTC. Protein: CASSPGGGLRLAGVLYF.

The chain links TRBV7-8 to TRBJ2-1, with 8 bases matching TRBD2. After removal of 5 bases from V and 8 bases from J, the junction contained 20 bases not matched to a gene. The CDR3 length is 18 residues. From germline, CDR1 is SGHVS and CDR2 FQNEAQ. The CDR3, as DNA: TGTGCCAGCAGCCGTGGGCTAATAGCGGGAAGGGTTACCGATGAGCAGTTCTTC. It codes for CASSRGLIAGRVTDEQFF.